The present T cell receptor beta chain was sequenced within a study of blood T cell repertoires in COVID-19. Study background: The cDNA or gDNA used as material had been derived from T cells, B-cell-depleted T cells, or PBMCs.

Cohort 3 recovered donors had two negative PCRs, clearance, or symptom resolution. Clones were read by immunoSEQ multiplex PCR, and TCRdb kept only the in-frame ones, dropping some. The sample holds approximately 160,000 clones, around 81% seen once. Specimen: PBMCs or T cells enriched from blood (not recorded which). The TCR was taken from a man in his forties who had recovered from COVID-19.

The CDR3 nucleotides read TGTGCCAGCAGTCCTACGAGGCAGCGAAACACTGAAGCTTTCTTT. The encoded protein is CASSPTRQRNTEAFF. The chain is built from TRBV6-5 and TRBJ1-1; D is undetermined. This CDR3 region has 15 residues. Trimming shortened V by 5 bases and J by 2 bases, and 15 bases separated the two germline ends. From germline, CDR1 is MNHEY and CDR2 SVGAGI.